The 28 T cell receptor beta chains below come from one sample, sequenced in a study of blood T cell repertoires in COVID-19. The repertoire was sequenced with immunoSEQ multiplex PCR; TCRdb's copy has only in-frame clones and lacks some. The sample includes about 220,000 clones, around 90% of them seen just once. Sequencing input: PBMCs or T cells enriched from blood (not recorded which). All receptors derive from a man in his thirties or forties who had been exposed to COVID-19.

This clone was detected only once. CDR3 DNA: TGTGCCAGCAGTTCAGACAGTCCCTATGGCTACACCTTC. Its translation: CASSSDSPYGYTF. The chain joins TRBV28 to TRBJ1-2, with a tentative D call TRBD1 (5 bases). Germline-derived CDR1 and CDR2 are MDHEN and SYDVKM. The CDR3 sequence is 13 residues long. V shed 4 bases and J shed 4 bases, with 10 bases lying between them.

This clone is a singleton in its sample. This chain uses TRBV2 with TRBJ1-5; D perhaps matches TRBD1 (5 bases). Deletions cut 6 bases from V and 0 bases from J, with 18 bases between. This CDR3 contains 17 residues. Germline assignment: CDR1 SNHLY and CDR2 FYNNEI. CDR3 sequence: CASSKVGGDFSNQPQHF. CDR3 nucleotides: TGTGCCAGCAGCAAAGTAGGAGGGGATTTTAGCAATCAGCCCCAGCATTTT. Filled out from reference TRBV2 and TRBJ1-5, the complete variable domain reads EPEVTQTPSHQVTQMGQEVILRCVPISNHLYFYWYRQILGQKVEFLVSFYNNEISEKSEIFDDQFSVERPDGSNFTLKIRSTKLEDSAMYFCASSKVGGDFSNQPQHFGDGTRLSIL.

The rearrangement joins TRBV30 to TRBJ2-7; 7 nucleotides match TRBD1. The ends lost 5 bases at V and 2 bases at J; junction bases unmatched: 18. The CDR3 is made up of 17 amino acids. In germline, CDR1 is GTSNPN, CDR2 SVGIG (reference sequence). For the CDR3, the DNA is TGTGCCTGGGCTCAATTCCGACAGGGTAGATTTACCTACGAGCAGTACTTC. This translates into CAWAQFRQGRFTYEQYF. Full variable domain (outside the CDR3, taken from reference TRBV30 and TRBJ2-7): SQTIHQWPATLVQPVGSPLSLECTVEGTSNPNLYWYRQAAGRGLQLLFYSVGIGQISSEVPQNLSASRPQDRQFILSSKKLLLSDSGFYLCAWAQFRQGRFTYEQYFGPGTRLTVT.

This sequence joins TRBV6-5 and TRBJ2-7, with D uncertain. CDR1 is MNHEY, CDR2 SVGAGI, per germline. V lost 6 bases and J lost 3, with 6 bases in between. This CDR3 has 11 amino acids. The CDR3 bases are TGTGCCAGCAGAATTAACTACGAGCAGTACTTC. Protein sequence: CASRINYEQYF.

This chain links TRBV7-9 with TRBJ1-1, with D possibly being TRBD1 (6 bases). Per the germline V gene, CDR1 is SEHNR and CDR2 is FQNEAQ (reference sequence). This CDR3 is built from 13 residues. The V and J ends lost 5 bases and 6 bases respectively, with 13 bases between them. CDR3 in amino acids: CASSLRTDSEAFF. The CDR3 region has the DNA TGTGCCAGCAGCCTAAGGACAGACTCTGAAGCTTTCTTT.

This chain's CDR3 is CASSSTRQNTEAFF. The CDR3 DNA sequence: TGTGCCAGCAGCTCGACACGGCAAAACACTGAAGCTTTCTTT. The V call is TRBV11-2, the J call TRBJ1-1, with D hard to call. This CDR3 contains 14 residues. Germline-derived CDR1 and CDR2 are SGHAT and FQNNGV. Trimming stripped 4 bases from V and 2 bases from J, with 11 bases between.

CDR3 bases: TGTGCCAGCAGCCCGACTTCATACAATGAGCAGTTCTTC. Translating it yields CASSPTSYNEQFF. The rearrangement joins TRBV7-2 to TRBJ2-1; D uncertain. The CDR3 contains 13 residues. V was pared by 5 bases and J by 4 bases, with 9 bases between. The germline gives CDR1 SGHTA, CDR2 FQGNSA.

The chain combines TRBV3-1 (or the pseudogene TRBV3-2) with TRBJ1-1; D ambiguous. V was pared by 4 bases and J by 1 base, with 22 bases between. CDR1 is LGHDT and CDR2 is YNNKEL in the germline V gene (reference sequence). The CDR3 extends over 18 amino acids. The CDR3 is CASSRVWSARNSNTEAFF. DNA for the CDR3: TGTGCCAGCAGCCGGGTGTGGAGTGCTAGAAACTCGAACACTGAAGCTTTCTTT.

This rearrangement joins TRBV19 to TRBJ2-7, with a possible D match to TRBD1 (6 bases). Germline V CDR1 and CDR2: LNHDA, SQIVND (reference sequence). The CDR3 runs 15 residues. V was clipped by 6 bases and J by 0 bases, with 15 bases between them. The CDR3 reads CASSVGAGSSYEQYF. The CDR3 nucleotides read TGTGCCAGTAGCGTGGGGGCAGGAAGCTCCTACGAGCAGTACTTC.

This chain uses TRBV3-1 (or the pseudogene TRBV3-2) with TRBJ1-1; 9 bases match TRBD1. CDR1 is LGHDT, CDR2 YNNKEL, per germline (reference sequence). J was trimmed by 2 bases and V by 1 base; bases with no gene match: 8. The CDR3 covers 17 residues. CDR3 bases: TGTGCCAGCAGCCAAGGACTAGGACAGGGGCCAAACACTGAAGCTTTCTTT. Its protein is CASSQGLGQGPNTEAFF.

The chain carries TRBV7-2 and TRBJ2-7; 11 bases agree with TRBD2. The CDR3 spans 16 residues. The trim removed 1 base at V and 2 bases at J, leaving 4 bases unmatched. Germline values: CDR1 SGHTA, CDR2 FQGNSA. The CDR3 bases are TGTGCCAGCAGCTTAGTACTAGCGGGGGCTACCTACGAGCAGTACTTC. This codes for CASSLVLAGATYEQYF.

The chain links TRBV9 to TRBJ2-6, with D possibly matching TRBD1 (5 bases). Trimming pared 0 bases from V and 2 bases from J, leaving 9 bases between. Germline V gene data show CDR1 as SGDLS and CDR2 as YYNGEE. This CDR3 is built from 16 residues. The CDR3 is CASSVELGAGANVLTF. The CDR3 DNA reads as TGTGCCAGCAGCGTAGAATTAGGGGCTGGGGCCAACGTCCTGACTTTC.

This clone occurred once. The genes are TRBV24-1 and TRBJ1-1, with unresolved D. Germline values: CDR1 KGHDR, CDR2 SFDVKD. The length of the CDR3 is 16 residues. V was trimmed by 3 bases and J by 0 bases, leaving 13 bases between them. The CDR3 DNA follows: TGTGCCACCAGTGATGAGATGACTCGGTTGAACACTGAAGCTTTCTTT. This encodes CATSDEMTRLNTEAFF.

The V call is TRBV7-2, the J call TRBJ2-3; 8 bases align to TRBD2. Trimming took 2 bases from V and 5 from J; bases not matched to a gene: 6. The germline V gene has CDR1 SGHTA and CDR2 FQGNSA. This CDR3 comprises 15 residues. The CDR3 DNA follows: TGTGCCAGCAGCTTACGGGGGGGCATAATAGATACGCAGTATTTT. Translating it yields CASSLRGGIIDTQYF.

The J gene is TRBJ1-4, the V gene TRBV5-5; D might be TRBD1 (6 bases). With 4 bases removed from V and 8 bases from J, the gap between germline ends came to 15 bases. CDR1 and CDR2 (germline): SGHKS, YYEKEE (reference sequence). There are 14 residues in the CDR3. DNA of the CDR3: TGTGCCAGCAGCCCGGGGGGCAGGGACGAAAAACTGTTTTTT. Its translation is CASSPGGRDEKLFF. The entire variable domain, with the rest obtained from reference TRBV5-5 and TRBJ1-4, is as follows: DAGVTQSPTHLIKTRGQQVTLRCSPISGHKSVSWYQQVLGQGPQFIFQYYEKEERGRGNFPDRFSARQFPNYSSELNVNALLLGDSALYLCASSPGGRDEKLFFGSGTQLSVL.

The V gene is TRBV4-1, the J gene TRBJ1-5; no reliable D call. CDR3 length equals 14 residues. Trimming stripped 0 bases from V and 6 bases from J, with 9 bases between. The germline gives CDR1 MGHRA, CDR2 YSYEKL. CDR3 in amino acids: CASSQEQGGQPQHF. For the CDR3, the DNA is TGCGCCAGCAGCCAAGAGCAAGGCGGTCAGCCCCAGCATTTT.

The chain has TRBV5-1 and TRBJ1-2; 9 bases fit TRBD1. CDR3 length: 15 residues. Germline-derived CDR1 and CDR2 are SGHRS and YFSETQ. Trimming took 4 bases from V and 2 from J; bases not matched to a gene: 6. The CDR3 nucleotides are TGCGCCAGCAGCCAAACGACAGGGGGGAACTATGGCTACACCTTC. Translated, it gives CASSQTTGGNYGYTF. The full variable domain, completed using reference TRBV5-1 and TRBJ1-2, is KAGVTQTPRYLIKTRGQQVTLSCSPISGHRSVSWYQQTPGQGLQFLFEYFSETQRNKGNFPGRFSGRQFSNSRSEMNVSTLELGDSALYLCASSQTTGGNYGYTFGSGTRLTVV.

The CDR3, as DNA: TGTGCCAGCAGTGACGAAGCGGCTAGCACAGATACGCAGTATTTT. As protein: CASSDEAASTDTQYF. This chain joins TRBV6-1 and TRBJ2-3; a possible D gene is TRBD2 (5 bases). Trimming shortened V by 3 bases and J by 0 bases, and 10 bases separated the two germline ends. The CDR3 extends over 15 amino acids. Germline CDR1 is MNHNS and CDR2 is SASEGT.

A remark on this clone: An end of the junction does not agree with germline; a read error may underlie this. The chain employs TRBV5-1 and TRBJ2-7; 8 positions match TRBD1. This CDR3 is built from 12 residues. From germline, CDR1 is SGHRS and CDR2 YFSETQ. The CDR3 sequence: CASSSSGTGVAW. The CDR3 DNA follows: TGCGCCAGCAGCTCCTCCGGGACAGGAGTCGCTTGG.

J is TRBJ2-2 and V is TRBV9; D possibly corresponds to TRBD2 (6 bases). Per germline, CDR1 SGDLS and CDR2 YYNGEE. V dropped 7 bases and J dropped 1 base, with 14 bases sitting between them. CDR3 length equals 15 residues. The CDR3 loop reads CASRTGLKNTGELFF. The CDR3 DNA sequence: TGTGCCAGCCGAACGGGACTGAAGAACACCGGGGAGCTGTTTTTT.

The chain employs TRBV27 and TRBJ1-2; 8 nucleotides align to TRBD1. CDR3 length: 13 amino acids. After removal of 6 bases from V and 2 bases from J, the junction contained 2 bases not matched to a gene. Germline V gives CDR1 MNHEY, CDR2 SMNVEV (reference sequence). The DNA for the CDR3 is TGTGCCAGCAGCCGGACAGGGAACTATGGCTACACCTTC. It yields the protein CASSRTGNYGYTF.

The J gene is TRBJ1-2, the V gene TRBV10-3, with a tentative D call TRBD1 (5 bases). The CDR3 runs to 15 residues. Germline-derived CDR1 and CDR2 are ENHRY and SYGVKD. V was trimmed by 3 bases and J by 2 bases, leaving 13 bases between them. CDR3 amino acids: CAISDPPDTNYGYTF. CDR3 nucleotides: TGTGCCATCAGTGACCCGCCGGACACCAACTATGGCTACACCTTC.

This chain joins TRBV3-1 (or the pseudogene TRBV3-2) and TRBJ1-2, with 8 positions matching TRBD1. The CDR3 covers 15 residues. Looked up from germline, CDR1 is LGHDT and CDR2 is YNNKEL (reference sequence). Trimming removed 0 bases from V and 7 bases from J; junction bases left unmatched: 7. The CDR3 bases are TGTGCCAGCAGCCAAGATCCACAGGGGGGGGGTGGCTACACCTTC. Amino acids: CASSQDPQGGGGYTF.

CDR3 sequence (DNA): TGTGCCAGCAGCAACCAGGGGCAGGGCGGGTCAGCCAAAAACATTCAGTACTTC. Translated: CASSNQGQGGSAKNIQYF. The chain joins TRBV11-3 to TRBJ2-4; D may be TRBD1 (6 bases). Germline values: CDR1 SGHNT, CDR2 YENEEA. V lost 5 bases, J lost 0 bases, and 20 bases lay in between. The CDR3 has 18 amino acids.

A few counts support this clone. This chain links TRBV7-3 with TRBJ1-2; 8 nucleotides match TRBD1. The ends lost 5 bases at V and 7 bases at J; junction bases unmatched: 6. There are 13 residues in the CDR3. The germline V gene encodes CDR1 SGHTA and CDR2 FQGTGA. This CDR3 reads CASSPGTGSGYTF. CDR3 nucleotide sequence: TGTGCCAGCAGCCCCGGGACAGGCTCTGGCTACACCTTC.

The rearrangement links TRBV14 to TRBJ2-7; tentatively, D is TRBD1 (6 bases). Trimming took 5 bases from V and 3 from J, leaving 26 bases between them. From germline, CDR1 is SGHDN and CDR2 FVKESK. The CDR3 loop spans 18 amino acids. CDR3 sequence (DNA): TGTGCCAGCAGCGGGTCCCAAACAGGGCCCTGGGAATACTACGAGCAGTACTTC. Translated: CASSGSQTGPWEYYEQYF.

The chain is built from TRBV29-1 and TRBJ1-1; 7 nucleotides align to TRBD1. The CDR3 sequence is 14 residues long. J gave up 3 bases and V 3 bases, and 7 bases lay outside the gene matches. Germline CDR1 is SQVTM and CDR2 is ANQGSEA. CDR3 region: CSVDRGTDYTEAFF. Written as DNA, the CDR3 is TGCAGCGTTGATCGGGGGACAGACTACACTGAAGCTTTCTTT. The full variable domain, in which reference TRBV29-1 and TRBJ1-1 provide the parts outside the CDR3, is SAVISQKPSRDICQRGTSLTIQCQVDSQVTMMFWYRQQPGQSLTLIATANQGSEATYESGFVIDKFPISRPNLTFSTLTVSNMSPEDSSIYLCSVDRGTDYTEAFFGQGTRLTVV.

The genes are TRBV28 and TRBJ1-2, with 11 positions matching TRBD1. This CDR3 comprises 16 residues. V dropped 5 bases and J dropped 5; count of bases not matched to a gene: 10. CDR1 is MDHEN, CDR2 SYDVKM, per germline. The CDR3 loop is CASSHRTGGGEYGYTF. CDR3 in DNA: TGTGCCAGCAGTCATAGGACAGGGGGCGGAGAGTATGGCTACACCTTC.